This is a list of T cell receptor beta chains from one sample in a study of cytomegalovirus exposure and HLA in healthy donors. Here immunoSEQ multiplex PCR was the method, and the copy in TCRdb shows in-frame clones only, minus some. The table lists fewer than 150,000 clones, 67% of them singletons. The sample consisted of PBMCs. These receptors originate from a man between 18 and 29 years old in good health and CMV-seropositive. Both conserved end residues are part of each CDR3.

V gene,J gene,CDR3 protein
TRBV2,TRBJ2-1,CASSAGELGGNEQFF
TRBV29-1,TRBJ2-7,CSVESDFYEQYF
TRBV28,TRBJ1-3,CASSLFGAGNTIYF
TRBV5-1,TRBJ2-5,CASSFYRGLETQYF
TRBV5-1,TRBJ2-5,CASSEDLPDLETQYF
TRBV2,TRBJ2-3,CASSVSLATDTQYF
TRBV13,TRBJ2-3,CASSLDPTDTQYF
TRBV19,TRBJ1-1,CASTGGWTEAFF
TRBV19,TRBJ2-7,CASSDRGAYEQYF
TRBV5-1,TRBJ2-7,CASSLGARVSYEQYF
TRBV29-1,TRBJ1-5,CSVQTGNQPQHF
TRBV28,TRBJ1-3,CASEEGTEDTIYF
TRBV19,TRBJ1-1,CATSREEGAETEAFF
TRBV6-5,TRBJ2-1,CASSYLGQGANEQFF
TRBV2,TRBJ2-5,CASEVGGGVEETQYF
TRBV6-5,TRBJ1-6,CASSSRDSHSPLHF
TRBV18,TRBJ2-5,CASSPLRVETQYF
TRBV18,TRBJ2-5,CASSPASGETQYF
TRBV9,TRBJ2-2,CASSVGLAGGTGELFF
TRBV2,TRBJ2-3,CASSEAWGVDTQYF
TRBV7-9,TRBJ1-3,CASSLASTVGNTIYF
TRBV18,TRBJ1-1,CASSPTHRGTDTEAFF
TRBV11-3,TRBJ2-5,CASSSQGIPSQAYQETQYF
TRBV7-9,TRBJ1-2,CASSPGPGTGWVHYGYTF
TRBV2,TRBJ1-1,CASRGRAYTEAFF
TRBV6-5,TRBJ1-6,CASSYGTGNSPLHF
TRBV2,TRBJ1-6,CASSESSRSPLHF
TRBV1,TRBJ1-4,CTSSQANGTAHEKLFF
TRBV7-9,TRBJ1-5,CASSKQGALLGQPQHF
TRBV6-1,TRBJ2-1,CASRAGVGTYNEQFF
TRBV4-2,TRBJ2-6,CASSHSGSGANVLTF
TRBV2,TRBJ1-4,CASSGEGGDNEKLFF
TRBV28,TRBJ1-5,CASSSGTGIDQPQHF
TRBV7-9,TRBJ2-4,CASSLASGTLTQGVF
TRBV9,TRBJ2-2,CASSAFPGELFF
TRBV5-6,TRBJ1-5,CASSAGQGFNQPQHF
TRBV29-1,TRBJ2-1,CSADRDALGSQFF
TRBV5-5,TRBJ1-1,CASSGVRDRVDEAFF
TRBV9,TRBJ1-1,CASSVGGGWNTEAFF
TRBV5-6,TRBJ1-2,CASSLKGIVYTF
TRBV9,TRBJ1-6,CASSVVPGHNSPLHF
TRBV15,TRBJ1-5,CATSQGNVNQPQHF
TRBV30,TRBJ1-2,CAWSVIEAGGYTF
TRBV7-9,TRBJ1-2,CASSLGLSGGYGYTF
TRBV28,TRBJ1-4,CASSLAGGLEKLFF
TRBV5-6,TRBJ2-7,CASSRRTLAVTGGLGEQYF
TRBV7-2,TRBJ2-7,CASSLALTSGVYEQYF
TRBV28,TRBJ2-3,CASGTTGGASDTQYF
TRBV6-6,TRBJ2-1,CASSYRLWHEQFF
TRBV7-9,TRBJ1-2,CASSFSTGGFNGYTF
TRBV19,TRBJ1-2,CASSPRGYGYTF
TRBV5-1,TRBJ2-3,CASSSLAGGDTQYF
TRBV28,TRBJ1-2,CASSLRYGYTF
TRBV2,TRBJ1-5,CASSGQGAQPQHF
TRBV4-2,TRBJ2-7,CASSQGLDRSYEQYF
TRBV6-5,TRBJ2-7,CASSSTDRAPYEQYF
TRBV15,TRBJ1-5,CATSPGQDQPQHF